Sequencing of this TCR beta chain was carried out in a study of blood T cell repertoires in COVID-19. Study-wide background: From the United States, Italy and Spain came samples of acute and convalescent COVID-19. Nucleic acid was either cDNA or gDNA, and it came from T cells, B-cell-depleted T cells, or PBMCs.

Per the authors' pipeline: The assay estimated nucleated cells by amplifying reference gene primers. Repertoires were generated with immunoSEQ multiplex PCR, while TCRdb's copy carries only in-frame clones and drops some. For V, J and clone size, that table is used; D and trimming come from the DNA. The sample lists 60,000 to 75,000 clones; 85% to 90% were seen once. The junction had 5 bases not matched to a gene; V was cut back by 5 bases and J by 5 bases. CDR1 is LNHDA and CDR2 is SQIVND in the germline V gene (reference sequence). The CDR3 consists of 13 residues. The receptor's source is a human donor in a cohort sampled during active COVID-19. This chain connects TRBV19 to TRBJ1-2, with 7 bases matching TRBD1. The sample consisted of peripheral blood. Written as DNA, the CDR3 is TGTGCCAGTAGTGCGGGACAGAAATATGGCTACACCTTC. As protein: CASSAGQKYGYTF.